Here is one TCR beta chain with its context. Its antigen is as yet unknown. This CDR3 contains 11 residues. Per the germline V gene, CDR1 is MDHEN and CDR2 is SYDVKM. Trimming removed 2 bases at V and 8 bases at J, with 4 bases between. PCR employed 60 Vbeta and 13 Jbeta primers. Some clones are missing from TCRdb's copy, which holds only in-frame ones; the method was immunoSEQ multiplex PCR. The sample contains fewer than 250,000 clones, 70% to 75% of which appear only once. The sample belongs to a study of cytomegalovirus exposure and HLA in healthy donors. Study overall: About 80 million unique TCRs from HLA-typed donors made up an early data release.

Whole-study findings and limits: By HLA locus, TCR association rates varied in a later analysis, with DRB1 showing the most and HLA-C the fewest.

The chain recombines TRBV28 with TRBJ2-1, with D unclear. The sequenced sample consisted of PBMCs. This TCR derives from a man aged 30 to 45 in good health and CMV-seropositive. Written as DNA, the CDR3 is TGTGCCAGCAGTTTACAGTATGAGCAGTTCTTC. This gives the protein CASSLQYEQFF.